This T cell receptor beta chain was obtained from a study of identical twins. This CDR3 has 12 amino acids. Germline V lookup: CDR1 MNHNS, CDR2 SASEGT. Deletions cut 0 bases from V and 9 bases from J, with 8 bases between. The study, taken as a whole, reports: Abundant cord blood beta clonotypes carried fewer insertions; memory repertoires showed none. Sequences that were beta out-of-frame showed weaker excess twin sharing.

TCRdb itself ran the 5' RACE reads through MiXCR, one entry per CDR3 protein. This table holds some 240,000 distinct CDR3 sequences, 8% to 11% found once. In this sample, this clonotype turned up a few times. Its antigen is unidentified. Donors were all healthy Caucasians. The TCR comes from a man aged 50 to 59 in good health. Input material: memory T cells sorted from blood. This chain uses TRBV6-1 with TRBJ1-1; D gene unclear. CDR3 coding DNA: TGTGCCAGCAGTGAAGCGGGTAGAAAAGCTTTCTTT. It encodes CASSEAGRKAFF.